This TCR beta chain appears in the sequencing data of a study of blood T cell repertoires in COVID-19. This clone was picked up one time. The CDR3 contains 13 residues. Trimming shortened V by 2 bases and J by 4 bases, and 7 bases separated the two germline ends. Germline loops: CDR1 MNHEY, CDR2 SVGAGI. Clones were read by immunoSEQ multiplex PCR, and TCRdb kept only the in-frame ones, dropping some. The table lists under 200,000 clones, around nine tenths of them singletons. Sequenced sample: peripheral blood. This clonotype was obtained from a man between 45 and 60 years old with acute or convalescent COVID-19. This sequence joins TRBV6-5 and TRBJ2-3; D is uncertain. The CDR3: CASSYRAADTQYF. CDR3 coding DNA: TGTGCCAGCAGTTACCGTGCGGCAGATACGCAGTATTTT.